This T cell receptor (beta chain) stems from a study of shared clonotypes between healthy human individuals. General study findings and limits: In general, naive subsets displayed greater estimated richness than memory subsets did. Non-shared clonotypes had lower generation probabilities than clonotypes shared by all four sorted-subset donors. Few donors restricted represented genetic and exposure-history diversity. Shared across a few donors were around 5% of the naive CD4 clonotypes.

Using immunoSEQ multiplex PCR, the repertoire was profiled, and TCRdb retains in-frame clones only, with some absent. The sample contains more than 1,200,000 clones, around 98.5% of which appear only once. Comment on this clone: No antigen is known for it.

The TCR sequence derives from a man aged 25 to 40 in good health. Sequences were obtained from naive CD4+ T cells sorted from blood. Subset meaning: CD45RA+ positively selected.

CDR3: CASSLRTGYYEQYF. The CDR3 bases are TGTGCCAGCAGCCTAAGGACAGGGTACTACGAGCAGTACTTC. The chain joins TRBV6-6 to TRBJ2-7; 8 nucleotides align to TRBD1. Germline V CDR1 and CDR2: MNHNY, SVGAGI (reference sequence). The length of the CDR3 is 14 residues. Unmatched junction bases numbered 7, after V lost 6 bases and J lost 3 bases.